This entry features one T cell receptor beta chain sequence. The antigen it recognizes is unknown. Per-base quality was not reported, and no clone a single base away is much larger than it. TCRbeta CDR3 regions were sequenced with the immunoSEQ Assay. After extraction, genomic DNA underwent amplification by bias-controlled multiplex PCR, followed by high-throughput sequencing. The source study handled its data this way. To quantify the absolute abundance of each unique TCRbeta CDR3 region, sequences were collapsed and filtered. T cell fraction was estimated by normalizing TCRbeta template counts to usable DNA, which was measured by amplifying reference genes present in all nucleated cells. Repertoire TCRs were annotated as SARS-CoV-2-specific when V gene, CDR3 amino acid sequence and J gene were exactly matched to a known reactive TCR set. The reference SARS-CoV-2 TCR set was derived from MIRA and filtered for enrichment in COVID-19-positive ImmuneCODE repertoires, a step that removed public or cross-reactive TCRs. Drawing on the MIRA antigens, annotated TCRs were analysed further at the level of specific ORF or position within ORF. Depth was the summed frequency of annotated unique rearrangements, while breadth was defined as annotated unique rearrangements over total unique productive rearrangements. Group comparisons of TCR breadth used two-sided Wilcoxon rank-sum tests. TCRdb obtained this table from immuneACCESS and retained in-frame rearrangements with V and J assigned. These tables miss some clones; where compared with another copy, unresolved V genes account for less than half of the shortfall, and the remainder is unexplained. That table is the source of V, J and clone size, and D and trimming were worked out from the DNA. A total of a few hundred thousand clones appear in this sample, roughly 84% of them only once. Approximately 3.6% of the sample is in the top ten clones.

This sample's treatment or condition label indicates: roughly 19 received Ad26.COV2.S at low or high dose, single or two shots; roughly 5 received placebo; per-sample allocation not given. For vaccine and placebo recipients, repertoires were sequenced using samples collected on day 63 after the first injection. In Cohort 1b, some 25 adults aged 18-55 years were enrolled at a single site in Boston, USA, between 29 July and 7 August 2020. Ad26.COV2.S was a replication-incompetent adenovirus type 26 vector that expressed a prefusion-stabilized SARS-CoV-2 spike protein derived from the original Wuhan strain. This entry is derived from a study of Ad26.COV2.S vaccination and SARS-CoV-2 variants (dated by TCRdb to the early 2020s). As for the study more broadly: Donors in the vaccine arm were drawn from COV1001, a multicentre, randomized, double-blind, placebo-controlled phase I-IIa trial testing Ad26.COV2.S in healthy adults. Trial participants were randomized into five groups of five: low-dose or high-dose Ad26.COV2.S given once or twice, or placebo on both occasions. Ad26.COV2.S was administered intramuscularly at 5 x 10^10 or 1 x 10^11 viral particles, either as a single shot or as two shots given 56 days apart. Investigators remained blinded to trial group allocation during experiments and outcome assessment. The TCR-sequenced set comprised around 30 samples: about 19 Ad26.COV2.S vaccine recipients, 5 placebo recipients and 8 SARS-CoV-2 convalescent individuals. TCRbeta repertoire sequencing was used to assess the specificity and breadth of SARS-CoV-2-reactive T cell receptors after Ad26.COV2.S vaccination.

Study-level results and caveats: After vaccination, substantial breadth of spike-specific CD8+ and CD4+ T cell responses was reported. The study lacked the statistical power to compare responses across vaccine doses or regimens. The authors noted that the TCR breadth and depth analyses may have underestimated total T cell responses. Ad26.COV2.S recipients had higher spike-specific TCR breadth than placebo recipients (P = 0.0014). Vaccine and placebo recipients had comparable non-spike TCR breadth, which fits with the vaccine containing only spike.

The CDR1 and CDR2 encoded by the germline V gene (reference sequence) are GTSNPN and SVGIG. The CDR3, cysteine through phenylalanine, is 12 amino acids long. CDR3 DNA only is kept here, 36 bases in frame from base 1. V is cut by 4 bases and J by 1 base, and the space between the germline ends is 7 bases. The rearrangement combines TRBV30 with TRBJ1-1; TRBD1 is a possible D gene, resting on 5 matching bases. This TCR was recovered from a person between 18 and 65 years old who received the Ad26.COV2.S COVID-19 vaccine or a placebo. The source was peripheral blood, collected in a trial of Ad26.COV2.S vaccine versus placebo. The sequenced DNA is TGTGCCTGGACCGGGGCGAACACTGAAGCTTTCTTT. Translated, it gives CAWTGANTEAFF.